This is a list of T cell receptor beta chains from one sample in a study of early T cells in non-severe SARS-CoV-2 infection. MiXCR, applied by TCRdb to the 5' RACE reads, yields one record per CDR3 protein. The table has tens of thousands of distinct CDR3 sequences, 4.7% seen once. Sequencing was done on a sample of whole blood. The receptors here all came from an adult who was a healthcare worker with PCR-confirmed SARS-CoV-2 infection or an uninfected control (not recorded which). The CDR3 runs from the conserved cysteine through the conserved F or W.

>TRBJ2-7|TRBV28
CASRPPDGSSYEQYF
>TRBJ1-4|TRBV7-2
CASRHGGVDEKLFF
>TRBJ2-1|TRBV2
CASSDGAGGYNEQFF
>TRBJ1-1|TRBV6-2/TRBV6-3
CASMTWGTEAFF
>TRBJ2-7|TRBV9
CASSLGLADEQYF
>TRBJ1-5|TRBV27
CASSSWAGGGNQPQHF
>TRBJ2-1|TRBV28
CASSPLTGFSEQFF
>TRBJ1-5|TRBV19
CASSIAVGQSNQPQHF
>TRBJ2-3|TRBV10-3
CAISYTGLSTDTQYF
>TRBJ1-1|TRBV25-1
CASSGRAGKGTEAFF